This is a list of T cell receptor beta chains from one sample in a study of CD8 T cells in Susac syndrome. Using its own MiXCR run on the immunoSEQ multiplex PCR reads, TCRdb lists one record per CDR3 protein. There are more than 120,000 distinct CDR3 sequences in the sample; roughly 94% occur only once, and 0.07% to 0.1% lies in the top ten. Sequencing input: CD4+ T cells from PBMCs. The receptors shown here come from a human donor in good health. CDR3s include the opening cysteine and the closing phenylalanine or tryptophan. D genes are given only for firm matches. Size is stated for part of the rows, as once, few or many counts, or as a class when the clone is expanded.

V gene: TRBV9; clone size: -; J gene: TRBJ1-2; D gene: -; CDR3 protein: CASSVASGQLPGGYTF; CDR3 DNA: TGTGCCAGCAGCGTAGCTTCGGGACAACTACCTGGAGGCTACACCTTC
V gene: TRBV5-1; clone size: -; J gene: TRBJ2-3; D gene: TRBD2; CDR3 protein: CASSLGGTSRSTDTQYF; CDR3 DNA: TGCGCCAGCAGCTTGGGGGGGACTAGCCGAAGCACAGATACGCAGTATTTT
V gene: TRBV20-1; clone size: -; J gene: TRBJ2-1; D gene: TRBD2; CDR3 protein: CSARDRLAGYSNEQFF; CDR3 DNA: TGCAGTGCTAGAGATCGGCTAGCGGGATATAGTAATGAGCAGTTCTTC
V gene: TRBV2; clone size: -; J gene: TRBJ2-5; D gene: -; CDR3 protein: CASSEQVWETQYF; CDR3 DNA: TGTGCCAGCAGTGAACAGGTGTGGGAGACCCAGTACTTC
V gene: TRBV28; clone size: -; J gene: TRBJ1-6; D gene: -; CDR3 protein: CASSFGSPLHF; CDR3 DNA: TGTGCCAGCAGTTTCGGTTCACCCCTCCACTTT
V gene: TRBV9; clone size: -; J gene: TRBJ2-2; D gene: -; CDR3 protein: CASSHRPGGELFF; CDR3 DNA: TGTGCCAGCAGCCACCGACCGGGCGGGGAGCTGTTTTTT
V gene: TRBV7-9; clone size: -; J gene: TRBJ1-2; D gene: -; CDR3 protein: CASSSSSSPVYGYTF; CDR3 DNA: TGTGCCAGCAGCTCCTCCAGCAGCCCTGTATATGGCTACACCTTC
V gene: TRBV11-2; clone size: -; J gene: TRBJ1-1; D gene: -; CDR3 protein: CASSSSGREAFF; CDR3 DNA: TGTGCCAGCAGCTCCTCGGGACGGGAAGCTTTCTTT
V gene: TRBV29-1; clone size: -; J gene: TRBJ2-7; D gene: -; CDR3 protein: CSVGTGLNEQYF; CDR3 DNA: TGCAGCGTCGGCACAGGGCTGAACGAGCAGTACTTC
V gene: TRBV5-7; clone size: -; J gene: TRBJ1-2; D gene: TRBD1; CDR3 protein: CASSPSNRGKVYGYTF; CDR3 DNA: TGTGCCAGCAGCCCCTCAAACAGGGGGAAGGTCTATGGCTACACCTTC
V gene: TRBV10-3; clone size: -; J gene: TRBJ2-5; D gene: TRBD2; CDR3 protein: CAISQREDQETQYF; CDR3 DNA: TGTGCCATCAGCCAGCGGGAGGATCAAGAGACCCAGTACTTC
V gene: TRBV7-9; clone size: -; J gene: TRBJ2-1; D gene: TRBD2; CDR3 protein: CASSRTSGADEQFF; CDR3 DNA: TGTGCCAGCAGCAGGACTAGCGGGGCGGATGAGCAGTTCTTC
V gene: TRBV5-4; clone size: -; J gene: TRBJ2-1; D gene: -; CDR3 protein: CASSTYRQGKGLVQFF; CDR3 DNA: TGTGCCAGCAGCACGTACCGACAGGGCAAAGGACTAGTGCAGTTCTTC
V gene: TRBV7-2; clone size: -; J gene: TRBJ1-2; D gene: -; CDR3 protein: CASSAWGASSLGYTF; CDR3 DNA: TGTGCCAGCAGCGCCTGGGGGGCGAGTTCGCTTGGCTACACCTTC
V gene: TRBV6-2/TRBV6-3; clone size: -; J gene: TRBJ2-7; D gene: TRBD2; CDR3 protein: CASTFVGTSYEQYF; CDR3 DNA: TGTGCCAGCACTTTCGTCGGGACTAGCTACGAGCAGTACTTC
V gene: TRBV7-6; clone size: -; J gene: TRBJ2-1; D gene: TRBD2; CDR3 protein: CASSQSGLASDEQFF; CDR3 DNA: TGTGCCAGCAGCCAGTCAGGACTAGCGTCCGATGAGCAGTTCTTC
V gene: TRBV2; clone size: -; J gene: TRBJ2-7; D gene: -; CDR3 protein: CASGPAKGPYF; CDR3 DNA: TGTGCCAGCGGACCAGCTAAGGGGCCGTACTTC
V gene: TRBV20-1; clone size: -; J gene: TRBJ2-7; D gene: TRBD2; CDR3 protein: CSARSGTSGTEQYF; CDR3 DNA: TGCAGTGCTAGATCCGGGACTAGCGGGACGGAGCAGTACTTC
V gene: TRBV29-1; clone size: -; J gene: TRBJ2-5; D gene: TRBD2; CDR3 protein: CSVVWGGETQYF; CDR3 DNA: TGCAGCGTTGTGTGGGGAGGGGAGACCCAGTACTTC
V gene: TRBV6-2/TRBV6-3; clone size: -; J gene: TRBJ2-7; D gene: -; CDR3 protein: CASVGRDHEFYEQYF; CDR3 DNA: TGTGCCAGCGTTGGGCGGGATCACGAATTCTACGAGCAGTACTTC
V gene: TRBV7-2; clone size: -; J gene: TRBJ1-2; D gene: TRBD1; CDR3 protein: CASSRPTGVYYGYTF; CDR3 DNA: TGTGCCAGCAGTCGACCTACAGGGGTGTACTATGGCTACACCTTC
V gene: TRBV12-3/TRBV12-4; clone size: once; J gene: TRBJ2-4; D gene: -; CDR3 protein: CASSPFASSPYIQYF; CDR3 DNA: TGTGCCAGCAGCCCTTTTGCATCGTCCCCATACATTCAGTACTTC
V gene: TRBV24-1; clone size: -; J gene: TRBJ2-5; D gene: -; CDR3 protein: CATSDRPRGETQYF; CDR3 DNA: TGTGCCACCAGTGATCGCCCCCGGGGAGAGACCCAGTACTTC
V gene: TRBV4-1; clone size: -; J gene: TRBJ1-2; D gene: -; CDR3 protein: CASSRRQENYGYTF; CDR3 DNA: TGCGCCAGCAGCCGGAGACAGGAGAACTATGGCTACACCTTC
V gene: TRBV2; clone size: once; J gene: TRBJ2-7; D gene: TRBD2; CDR3 protein: CASSGGEGYEQYF; CDR3 DNA: TGTGCCAGCAGCGGGGGGGAAGGATACGAGCAGTACTTC
V gene: TRBV19; clone size: -; J gene: TRBJ1-5; D gene: -; CDR3 protein: CASSIAIRGQPQHF; CDR3 DNA: TGTGCCAGTAGTATAGCGATCAGGGGACAGCCCCAGCATTTT
V gene: TRBV29-1; clone size: -; J gene: TRBJ1-5; D gene: -; CDR3 protein: CSVGGQSNQPQHF; CDR3 DNA: TGCAGCGTTGGGGGGCAGAGCAATCAGCCCCAGCATTTT
V gene: TRBV4-2; clone size: -; J gene: TRBJ2-1; D gene: TRBD2; CDR3 protein: CASSQSSGNEQFF; CDR3 DNA: TGTGCCAGCAGCCAATCTAGCGGGAATGAGCAGTTCTTC
V gene: TRBV7-8; clone size: -; J gene: TRBJ2-6; D gene: -; CDR3 protein: CASTPKSAGNGIFSGANVLTF; CDR3 DNA: TGTGCCAGCACCCCAAAATCGGCAGGGAACGGCATATTCTCTGGGGCCAACGTCCTGACTTTC
V gene: TRBV20-1; clone size: -; J gene: TRBJ2-7; D gene: TRBD2; CDR3 protein: CSAAGLAVSSLYEQYF; CDR3 DNA: TGCAGTGCTGCGGGACTAGCGGTTTCATCTCTCTACGAGCAGTACTTC
V gene: TRBV29-1; clone size: -; J gene: TRBJ2-3; D gene: TRBD2; CDR3 protein: CSASTSGSTDTQYF; CDR3 DNA: TGCAGCGCCTCGACTAGCGGGAGCACAGATACGCAGTATTTT